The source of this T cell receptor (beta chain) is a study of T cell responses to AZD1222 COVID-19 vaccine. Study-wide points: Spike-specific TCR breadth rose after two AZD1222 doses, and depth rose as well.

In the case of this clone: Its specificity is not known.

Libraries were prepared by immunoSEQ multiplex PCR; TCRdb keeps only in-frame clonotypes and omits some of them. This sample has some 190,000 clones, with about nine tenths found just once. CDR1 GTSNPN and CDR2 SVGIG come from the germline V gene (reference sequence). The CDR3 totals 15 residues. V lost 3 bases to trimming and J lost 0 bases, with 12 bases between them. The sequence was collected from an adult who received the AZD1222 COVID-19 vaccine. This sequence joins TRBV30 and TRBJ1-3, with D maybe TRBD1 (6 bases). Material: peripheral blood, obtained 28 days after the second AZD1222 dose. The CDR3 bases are TGTGCCTGGAGGAAAGACAGGATCTCTGGAAACACCATATATTTT. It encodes CAWRKDRISGNTIYF.